The 10 T cell receptor beta chains below all came from one sample that was sequenced in a study of beta chain features in type 1 diabetes. Since all of the isolated RNA was reverse transcribed, expressed TCRB transcripts were what got sequenced. Assay used: immunoSEQ multiplex PCR; TCRdb lists only in-frame clones, some missing. Of over 300,000 clones in the sample, around 8% were seen once. Sequenced input: central memory CD4+ T cells from blood. The receptors stem from a woman between 18 and 30 years old in good health.

The chain links TRBV11-2 to TRBJ1-5; the D gene is possibly TRBD1 (6 bases). Trimming removed 7 bases from V and 1 base from J, with 17 bases in between. Germline lookup yields CDR1 SGHAT and CDR2 FQNNGV. This CDR3 comprises 16 residues. CDR3 bases: TGTGCCAGCACCCATGGCCAGGGGATAAGCAATCAGCCCCAGCATTTT. It codes for CASTHGQGISNQPQHF.

The sample holds a few counts of this clone. J is TRBJ2-6 and V is TRBV7-6, with unresolved D. Germline CDR1 SGHVS, CDR2 FNYEAQ. The CDR3 length is 16 residues. V gave up 1 base and J gave up 0 bases, with 7 bases separating them. The CDR3 DNA is TGTGCCAGCAGCTTAGTGGGCTTCTCTGGGGCCAACGTCCTGACTTTC. Encoded protein: CASSLVGFSGANVLTF.

The J gene is TRBJ2-7, the V gene TRBV9, with D perhaps matching TRBD1 (5 bases). The ends were cut back, 0 bases at V and 6 bases at J, with 16 bases in the middle. This CDR3 is built from 15 residues. Germline assignment: CDR1 SGDLS and CDR2 YYNGEE. The CDR3 spells CASSVVLKRRGEQYF. The CDR3 DNA follows: TGTGCCAGCAGCGTAGTTTTGAAGAGAAGGGGCGAGCAGTACTTC.

V gene TRBV5-1 combines with J gene TRBJ2-3; D is unclear. The germline V gene has CDR1 SGHRS and CDR2 YFSETQ. Trimming removed 3 bases from V and 2 bases from J, with 4 bases in between. This CDR3 has 12 amino acids. This CDR3 reads CASSYSTDTQYF. As DNA, the CDR3 is TGCGCCAGCAGCTACTCCACAGATACGCAGTATTTT.

Notes on this clone: Other DNA sequences of this sample code for an identical CDR3. The chain combines TRBV27 with TRBJ1-1, with a tentative D call TRBD1 (5 bases). The germline V gene has CDR1 MNHEY and CDR2 SMNVEV (reference sequence). With 4 bases removed from V and 0 bases from J, the gap between germline ends came to 9 bases. The CDR3 sequence is 14 residues long. CDR3 coding DNA: TGTGCCAGCAGTTCAACAGGTCTGAACACTGAAGCTTTCTTT. This gives the protein CASSSTGLNTEAFF.

The chain has TRBV6-5 and TRBJ1-2, with D perhaps matching TRBD1 (5 bases). V dropped 1 base and J dropped 8 bases, with 11 bases sitting between them. This CDR3 contains 13 residues. In germline, CDR1 is MNHEY, CDR2 SVGAGI. Here the CDR3 DNA reads TGTGCCAGCAGTTACTTCGGGGGACGAGGCTACACCTTC. Protein product: CASSYFGGRGYTF.

This chain uses TRBV6-1 with TRBJ1-2, with D unclear. Trimming left V 1 base short and J 5 bases short, with 8 bases between. CDR1 is MNHNS and CDR2 is SASEGT in the germline V gene. There are 13 residues in the CDR3. The CDR3 region has the DNA TGTGCCAGCAGTGAAGAACCGGGATATGGCTACACCTTC. Residues: CASSEEPGYGYTF.

This clone was observed many times. The rearrangement links TRBV7-3 to TRBJ2-1, with D hard to call. CDR1 is SGHTA and CDR2 is FQGTGA in the germline V gene. This CDR3 is 13 amino acids long. V was trimmed by 0 bases and J by 9 bases, leaving 9 bases between them. The CDR3 loop is CASSLTLSAEQFF. Written as DNA, the CDR3 is TGTGCCAGCAGCTTAACACTATCCGCTGAGCAGTTCTTC.

Details on this clone: The same CDR3 also results from other DNA sequences found in this sample. The V call is TRBV4-3, the J call TRBJ2-5; 15 nucleotides line up with TRBD2. Germline V gives CDR1 LGHNA, CDR2 YSLEER. V dropped 1 base and J dropped 4; count of bases not matched to a gene: 4. The CDR3 is 17 amino acids. CDR3 DNA sequence: TGCGCCAGCAGCCAAGGGACTAGCGGGAGGGCCGGAGAGACCCAGTACTTC. This gives the protein CASSQGTSGRAGETQYF.

This rearrangement joins TRBV18 to TRBJ2-1; 7 bases fit TRBD2. This CDR3 region has 17 residues. V gave up 6 bases and J gave up 0 bases; unmatched junction bases: 11. In germline, CDR1 is KGHSH, CDR2 LQKENI. CDR3 sequence (DNA): TGTGCCAGCTCCCAAAACGAACTAGCGCACTCCTACAATGAGCAGTTCTTC. It translates to CASSQNELAHSYNEQFF.